Reported below is one T cell receptor (beta chain). V was clipped by 6 bases and J by 4 bases; unmatched bases: 5. CDR1 and CDR2 from the germline V gene are MRHNA and SNTAGT. The CDR3 covers 15 residues. Clones were sequenced by immunoSEQ multiplex PCR, and TCRdb holds only the in-frame ones, with some missing. The sample holds about 93,000 clones, approximately 92% seen once. This sample is drawn from a study of T cell changes during pregnancy in multiple sclerosis. The receptor was derived from a female donor with multiple sclerosis, enrolled in a pregnancy study. This specimen was peripheral blood, taken after pregnancy. V and J are TRBV6-4 and TRBJ2-3; 12 bases line up with TRBD1. CDR3 sequence (DNA): TGTGCCAGCAGCCTCGGGACAGGGGGCGCAGATACGCAGTATTTT. It encodes CASSLGTGGADTQYF.